This T cell receptor beta chain emerged from a study of cytomegalovirus exposure and HLA in healthy donors. Study at large: Earlier sequencing of 150 million to 200 million T cells yielded around 120 million unique TCR beta sequences.

Broader study findings: In a later analysis, a missense DCLRE1C variant was linked to TCR beta V- and J-gene trimming. TCR sequences were mostly rare, though some public TCRs occurred in many donors. As a later analysis revealed, most CMV-associated TCR beta chains appeared HLA-restricted.

Note on this clone: Its cognate antigen is unknown.

From germline, CDR1 is LGHNA and CDR2 YNFKEQ. The V segment lost 3 bases and the J segment 4 bases; nucleotides outside the gene matches: 7. The CDR3 length is 15 residues. The PCR had 60 Vbeta and 13 Jbeta primers. Profiling relied on immunoSEQ multiplex PCR, and the TCRdb table lists in-frame clones only, not all of them. This sample yields tens of thousands of clones, of which roughly three fifths are seen a single time; approximately 6% belongs to the top ten. This chain joins TRBV4-2 and TRBJ1-1; TRBD1 aligns across 8 bases. Input material: PBMCs. The TCR comes from a woman aged 30 to 39 in good health and CMV-seronegative. The DNA for the CDR3 is TGTGCCAGCAGCCACCTGGACAGGGAGGCCACTGAAGCTTTCTTT. Its translation is CASSHLDREATEAFF.